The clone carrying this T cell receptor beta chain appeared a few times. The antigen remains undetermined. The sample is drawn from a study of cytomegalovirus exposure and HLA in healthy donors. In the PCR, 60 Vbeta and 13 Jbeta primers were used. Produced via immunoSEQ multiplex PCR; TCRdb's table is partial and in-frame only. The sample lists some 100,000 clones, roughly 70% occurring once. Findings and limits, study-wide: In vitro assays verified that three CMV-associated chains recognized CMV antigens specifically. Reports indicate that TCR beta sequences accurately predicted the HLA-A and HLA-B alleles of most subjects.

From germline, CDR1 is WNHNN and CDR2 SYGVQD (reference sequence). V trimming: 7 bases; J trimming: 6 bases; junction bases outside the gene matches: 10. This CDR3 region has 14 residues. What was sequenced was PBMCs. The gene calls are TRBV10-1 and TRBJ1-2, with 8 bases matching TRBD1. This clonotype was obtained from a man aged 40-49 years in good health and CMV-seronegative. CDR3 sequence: CASMSGQGCNGYTF. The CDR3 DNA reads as TGCGCCAGCATGTCAGGACAGGGATGTAATGGCTACACCTTC.